This T cell receptor (beta chain) was identified in a study of tumor-infiltrating lymphocytes in primary liver carcinoma. With regard to this clonotype: What it binds is unknown.

The tissue used was unsorted bulk material of about 19-33 mg. RNA and DNA were co-extracted from it with the AllPrep DNA/RNA mini kit. Study conclusions and caveats: Reduced overlap was seen in tumor-adjacent and tumor-blood pairs versus tumor region pairs.

The CDR3 is made up of 15 amino acids. CDR1 and CDR2 (germline): SQVTM, ANQGSEA. Trimming pared 5 bases from V and 0 bases from J, leaving 16 bases between. From approximately 530 ng of total RNA, TCR beta-specific cDNA was reverse-transcribed using a constant-region primer. Slightly modified ARM-PCR with three nested multiplex PCR rounds yielded TCR beta libraries. Primers for the first two PCR rounds were TRBV1-TRBV30 forward primers and a C-beta reverse primer (10 cycles per round). TCRdb redid the calling of the multiplex PCR reads with MiXCR, one entry per CDR3 protein. The table lists roughly 100,000 distinct CDR3 sequences, around 80% of them singletons.

This clonotype originated in a man aged 40-55 years with primary liver carcinoma and hepatitis B virus infection. The sequencing sample was made of liver tumor tissue from sampling region 3. This sample's subset: tumor region T3, left-lateral pole. The genes are TRBV29-1 and TRBJ1-1, with D perhaps matching TRBD1 (5 bases). CDR3 nucleotides: TGCAGCGTTAATTCGCGGTGGGGCATGAACACTGAAGCTTTCTTT. It specifies CSVNSRWGMNTEAFF.